This T cell receptor (beta chain) was sequenced during a study of blood T cell repertoires in COVID-19. Whole-study context: Spain, Italy and the United States supplied samples that represented acute and convalescent COVID-19. PBMCs, B-cell-depleted T cells, or T cells provided the cDNA or gDNA that made up the material.

The CDR3 extends over 15 amino acids. The germline V and J ends were trimmed by 2 bases and 7 bases, with 15 bases remaining between them. Germline-derived CDR1 and CDR2 are LNHDA and SQIVND (reference sequence). Per the authors' pipeline: It was from reference gene primer amplification that nucleated cell counts were estimated. This table comes from immunoSEQ multiplex PCR, and its TCRdb copy is limited to in-frame clones, with some not included. V and J calls and clone size come straight from that table; D and trimming were deduced from the DNA. The sample holds approximately 150,000 clones, more than 80% seen once.

The sequencing sample was made of peripheral blood. The chain combines TRBV19 with TRBJ2-1, with TRBD2 as a possible D gene (6 bases). The clonotype originates from a human donor in a cohort sampled during active COVID-19. CDR3 in DNA: TGTGCCAGTAGTATAAGGACGGGAGTTGGGAATGAGCAGTTCTTC. This encodes CASSIRTGVGNEQFF.